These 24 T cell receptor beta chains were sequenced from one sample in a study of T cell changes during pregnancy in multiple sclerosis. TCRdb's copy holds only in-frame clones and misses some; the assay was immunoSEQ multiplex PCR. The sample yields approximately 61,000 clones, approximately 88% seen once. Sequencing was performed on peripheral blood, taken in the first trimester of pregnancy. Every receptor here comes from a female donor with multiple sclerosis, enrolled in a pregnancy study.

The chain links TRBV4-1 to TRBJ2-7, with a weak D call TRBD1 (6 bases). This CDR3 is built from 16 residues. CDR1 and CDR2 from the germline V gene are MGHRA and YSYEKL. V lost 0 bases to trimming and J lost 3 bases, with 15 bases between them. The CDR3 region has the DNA TGCGCCAGCAGCCAAGAGTCAGGGGAAGCTCTCTACGAGCAGTACTTC. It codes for CASSQESGEALYEQYF.

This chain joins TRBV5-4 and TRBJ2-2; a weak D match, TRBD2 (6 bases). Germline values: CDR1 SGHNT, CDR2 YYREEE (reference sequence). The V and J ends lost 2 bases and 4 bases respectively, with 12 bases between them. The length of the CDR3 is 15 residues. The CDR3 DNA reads TGTGCCAGCAGCTTACCGGGGGTGGCCACCGGGGAGCTGTTTTTT. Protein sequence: CASSLPGVATGELFF. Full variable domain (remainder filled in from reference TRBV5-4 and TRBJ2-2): ETGVTQSPTHLIKTRGQQVTLRCSSQSGHNTVSWYQQALGQGPQFIFQYYREEENGRGNFPPRFSGLQFPNYSSELNVNALELDDSALYLCASSLPGVATGELFFGEGSRLTVL.

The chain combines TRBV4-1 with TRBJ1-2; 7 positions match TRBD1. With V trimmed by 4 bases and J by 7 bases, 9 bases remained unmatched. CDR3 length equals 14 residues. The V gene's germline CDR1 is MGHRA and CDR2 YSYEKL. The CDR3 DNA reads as TGCGCCAGCAGCCCTCAGGAGGGGGCCCTTGGCTACACCTTC. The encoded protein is CASSPQEGALGYTF.

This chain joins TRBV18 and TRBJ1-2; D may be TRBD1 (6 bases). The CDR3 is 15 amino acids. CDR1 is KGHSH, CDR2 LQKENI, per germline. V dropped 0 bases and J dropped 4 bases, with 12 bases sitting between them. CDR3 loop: CASSPPGHWIYGYTF. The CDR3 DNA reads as TGTGCCAGCTCACCACCGGGACACTGGATCTATGGCTACACCTTC.

The CDR3 protein is CASSLEEIGTQYF. DNA of the CDR3: TGTGCCAGCAGCCTGGAGGAGATCGGGACCCAGTACTTC. This chain joins TRBV7-9 and TRBJ2-5, with a weak D call TRBD2 (5 bases). Germline V gene lookup returns CDR1 SEHNR and CDR2 FQNEAQ (reference sequence). This CDR3 contains 13 residues. The germline V and J ends were trimmed by 5 bases and 7 bases, with 14 bases remaining between them.

CDR3 sequence: CAWSVRRSGNQPQHF. CDR3 bases: TGTGCCTGGAGTGTACGCAGGTCCGGCAATCAGCCCCAGCATTTT. The V gene is TRBV30, the J gene TRBJ1-5, with no clear D. The CDR3 loop spans 15 amino acids. The germline V gene has CDR1 GTSNPN and CDR2 SVGIG (reference sequence). V lost 0 bases, J lost 2 bases, and 11 bases lay in between.

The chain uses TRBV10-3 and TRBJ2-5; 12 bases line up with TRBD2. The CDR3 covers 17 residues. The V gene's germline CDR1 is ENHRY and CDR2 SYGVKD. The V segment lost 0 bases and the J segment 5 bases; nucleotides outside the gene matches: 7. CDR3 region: CAISESVGTSGSETQYF. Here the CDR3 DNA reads TGTGCCATCAGTGAGTCGGTGGGGACTAGCGGGTCGGAGACCCAGTACTTC.

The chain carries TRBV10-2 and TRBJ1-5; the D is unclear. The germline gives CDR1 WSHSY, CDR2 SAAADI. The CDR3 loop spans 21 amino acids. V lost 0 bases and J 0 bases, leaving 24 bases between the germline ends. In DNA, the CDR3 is TGCGCCAGCAGTGAGTCTTGGCAGGTTCTAACCCTTCCGATTAGCAATCAGCCCCAGCATTTT. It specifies CASSESWQVLTLPISNQPQHF.

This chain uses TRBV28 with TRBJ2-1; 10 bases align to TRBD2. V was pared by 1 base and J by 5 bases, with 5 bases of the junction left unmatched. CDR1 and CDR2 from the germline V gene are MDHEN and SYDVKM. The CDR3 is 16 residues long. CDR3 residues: CASSLSIAGGNNEQFF. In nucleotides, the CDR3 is TGTGCCAGCAGTTTATCCATAGCGGGAGGTAACAATGAGCAGTTCTTC.

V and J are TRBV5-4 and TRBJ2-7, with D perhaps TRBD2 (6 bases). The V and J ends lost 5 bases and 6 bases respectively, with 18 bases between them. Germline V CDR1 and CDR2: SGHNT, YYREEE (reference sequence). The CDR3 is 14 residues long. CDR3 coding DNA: TGTGCCAGCAGTACCTGGGACGGGAGTAGCGAGCAGTACTTC. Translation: CASSTWDGSSEQYF.

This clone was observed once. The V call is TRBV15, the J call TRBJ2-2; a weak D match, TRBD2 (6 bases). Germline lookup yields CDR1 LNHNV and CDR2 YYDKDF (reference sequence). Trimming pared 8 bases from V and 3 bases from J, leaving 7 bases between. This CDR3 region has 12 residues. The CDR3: CATGGDTGELFF. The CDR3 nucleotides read TGTGCCACCGGCGGGGACACCGGGGAGCTGTTTTTT.

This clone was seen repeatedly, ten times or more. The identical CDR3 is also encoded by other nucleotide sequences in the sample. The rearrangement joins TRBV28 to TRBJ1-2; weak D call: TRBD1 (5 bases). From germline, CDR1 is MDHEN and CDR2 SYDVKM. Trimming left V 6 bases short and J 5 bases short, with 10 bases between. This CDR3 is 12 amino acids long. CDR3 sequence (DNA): TGTGCCAGCAGCCTCGGGGGTTATGGCTACACCTTC. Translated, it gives CASSLGGYGYTF.

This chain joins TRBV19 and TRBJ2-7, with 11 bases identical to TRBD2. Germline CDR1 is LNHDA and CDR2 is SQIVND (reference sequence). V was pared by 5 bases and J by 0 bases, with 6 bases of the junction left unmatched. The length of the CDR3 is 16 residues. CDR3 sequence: CASSSRTSGPSYEQYF. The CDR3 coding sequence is TGTGCCAGTAGTTCCAGGACTAGCGGGCCCTCCTACGAGCAGTACTTC.

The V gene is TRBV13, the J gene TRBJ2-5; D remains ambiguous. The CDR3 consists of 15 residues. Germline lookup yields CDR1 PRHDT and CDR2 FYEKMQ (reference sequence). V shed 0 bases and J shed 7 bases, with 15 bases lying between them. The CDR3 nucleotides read TGTGCCAGCAGCTTAGGCCTGGAGATAGGCGGGACCCAGTACTTC. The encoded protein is CASSLGLEIGGTQYF.

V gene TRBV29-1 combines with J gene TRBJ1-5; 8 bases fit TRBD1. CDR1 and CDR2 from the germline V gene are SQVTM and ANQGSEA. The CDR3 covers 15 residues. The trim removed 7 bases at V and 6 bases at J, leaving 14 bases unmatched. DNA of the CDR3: TGCAGCGCAGCTTTACAGGGGGAAGAGGGTCAGCCCCAGCATTTT. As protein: CSAALQGEEGQPQHF.

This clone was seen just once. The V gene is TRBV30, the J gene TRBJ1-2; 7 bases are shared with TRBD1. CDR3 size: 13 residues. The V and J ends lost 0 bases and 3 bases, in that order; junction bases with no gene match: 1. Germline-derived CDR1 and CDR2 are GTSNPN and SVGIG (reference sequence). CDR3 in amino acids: CAWSVGQDYGYTF. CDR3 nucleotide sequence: TGTGCCTGGAGTGTAGGACAGGACTATGGCTACACCTTC.

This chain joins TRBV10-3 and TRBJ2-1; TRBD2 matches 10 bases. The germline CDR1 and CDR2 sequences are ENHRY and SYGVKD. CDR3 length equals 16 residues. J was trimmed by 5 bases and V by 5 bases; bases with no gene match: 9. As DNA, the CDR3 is TGTGCCATCAGTCCCCCGGGACTAGCGCTTGACAATGAGCAGTTCTTC. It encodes CAISPPGLALDNEQFF.

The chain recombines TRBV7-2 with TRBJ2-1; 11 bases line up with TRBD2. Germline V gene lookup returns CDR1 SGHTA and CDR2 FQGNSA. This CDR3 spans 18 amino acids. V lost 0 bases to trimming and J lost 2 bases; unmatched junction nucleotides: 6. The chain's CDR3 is CASSLADMGLAAYNEQFF. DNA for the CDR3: TGTGCCAGCAGCTTAGCGGATATGGGACTAGCGGCCTACAATGAGCAGTTCTTC.

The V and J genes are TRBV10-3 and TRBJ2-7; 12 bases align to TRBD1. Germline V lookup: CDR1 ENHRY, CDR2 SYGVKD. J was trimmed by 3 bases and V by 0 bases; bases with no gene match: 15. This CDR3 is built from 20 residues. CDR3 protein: CAISESSLFPGQGAIYEQYF. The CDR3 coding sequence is TGTGCCATCAGTGAGTCAAGCTTATTTCCGGGACAGGGGGCGATCTACGAGCAGTACTTC.

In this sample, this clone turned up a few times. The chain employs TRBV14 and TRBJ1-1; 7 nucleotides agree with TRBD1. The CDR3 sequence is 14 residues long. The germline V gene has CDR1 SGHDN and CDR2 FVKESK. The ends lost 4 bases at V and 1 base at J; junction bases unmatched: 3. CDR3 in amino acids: CASSRRTGNTEAFF. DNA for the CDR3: TGTGCCAGCAGCCGGAGGACAGGGAACACTGAAGCTTTCTTT.

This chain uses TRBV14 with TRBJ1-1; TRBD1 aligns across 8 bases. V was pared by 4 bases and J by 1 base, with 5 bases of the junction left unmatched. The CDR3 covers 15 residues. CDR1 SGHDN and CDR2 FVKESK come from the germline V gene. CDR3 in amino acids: CASSPRTGWNTEAFF. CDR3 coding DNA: TGTGCCAGCAGCCCGAGGACAGGGTGGAACACTGAAGCTTTCTTT.

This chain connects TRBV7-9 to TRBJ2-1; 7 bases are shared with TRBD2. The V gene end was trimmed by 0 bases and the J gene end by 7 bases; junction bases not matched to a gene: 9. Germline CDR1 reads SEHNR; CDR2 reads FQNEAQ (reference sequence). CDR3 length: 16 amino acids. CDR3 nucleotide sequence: TGTGCCAGCAGCTTAGCTGAGACTAGCTACGGTAATGAGCAGTTCTTC. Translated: CASSLAETSYGNEQFF.

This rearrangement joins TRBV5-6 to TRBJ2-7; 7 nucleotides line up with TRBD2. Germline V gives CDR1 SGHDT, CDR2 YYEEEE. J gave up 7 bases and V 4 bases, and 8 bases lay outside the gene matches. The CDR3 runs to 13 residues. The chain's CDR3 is CASSPGGGREQYF. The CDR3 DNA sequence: TGTGCCAGCAGCCCGGGGGGAGGGAGGGAGCAGTACTTC.

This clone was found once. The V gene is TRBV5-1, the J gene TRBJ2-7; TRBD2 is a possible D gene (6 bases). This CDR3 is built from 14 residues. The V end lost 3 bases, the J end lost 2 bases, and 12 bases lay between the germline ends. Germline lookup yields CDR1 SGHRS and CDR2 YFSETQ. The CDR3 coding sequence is TGCGCCAGCAGCTCATCCGGGAGTACCTACGAGCAGTACTTC. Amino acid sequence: CASSSSGSTYEQYF.